This entry describes one T cell receptor beta chain. Its matching antigen is unknown. This CDR3 has 14 residues. Trimming removed 5 bases at V and 1 base at J, with 12 bases between. Looked up from germline, CDR1 is SGHRS and CDR2 is YFSETQ. The source of the sample is a study of cytomegalovirus exposure and HLA in healthy donors. Findings of the study overall: When analyzed later, a missense DCLRE1C variant was found to be linked to TCR beta V- and J-gene trimming.

Primers included in the PCR were 60 Vbeta and 13 Jbeta primers. Libraries were prepared by immunoSEQ multiplex PCR; TCRdb keeps only in-frame clonotypes and omits some of them. The table lists around 140,000 clones, 75% to 85% of them singletons. This sequence originates from a woman between 40 and 50 years old in good health and CMV-seropositive. The chain employs TRBV5-1 and TRBJ1-1; a weak D match, TRBD1 (6 bases). Sequences were obtained from PBMCs. CDR3 region: CASRTQGRNTEAFF. CDR3 coding DNA: TGCGCCAGCAGGACACAGGGAAGGAACACTGAAGCTTTCTTT.